Below are 6 T cell receptor beta chains sequenced from a single sample in a study of T cell changes during pregnancy in multiple sclerosis. This table comes from immunoSEQ multiplex PCR, and its TCRdb copy is limited to in-frame clones, with some not included. Found here are fewer than 45,000 clones, roughly 90% of them singletons; the top ten hold roughly 0.67%. Source: CD4+ T cells from peripheral blood mononuclear cells, taken in the first trimester of pregnancy. The receptor source for this set is a female donor with multiple sclerosis, enrolled in a pregnancy study.

This rearrangement joins TRBV19 to TRBJ2-5; D possibly corresponds to TRBD2 (5 bases). CDR1 and CDR2 (germline): LNHDA, SQIVND (reference sequence). The germline V and J ends were trimmed by 5 bases and 7 bases, with 17 bases remaining between them. The CDR3 length is 14 residues. CDR3 DNA: TGTGCCAGTAGTCCCAGCAGACTCCGGGGGACCCAGTACTTC. Translating it yields CASSPSRLRGTQYF.

The chain combines TRBV6-5 with TRBJ1-1; 7 nucleotides agree with TRBD1. The CDR3 has 14 amino acids. The germline gives CDR1 MNHEY, CDR2 SVGAGI. Germline trimming cut 6 bases from V and 5 bases from J; bases unmatched to any gene: 9. CDR3 protein: CASRLTGVGTEAFF. The CDR3 nucleotides read TGTGCCAGCAGACTCACAGGGGTAGGGACTGAAGCTTTCTTT.

The chain combines TRBV18 with TRBJ1-4; D possibly corresponds to TRBD1 (6 bases). The V gene lost 6 bases and the J gene lost 5 bases, with 19 bases spanning the gap. Germline values: CDR1 KGHSH, CDR2 LQKENI. The CDR3 has 16 residues. The CDR3 sequence: CASSRGRGLSNEKLFF. CDR3 coding DNA: TGTGCCAGCTCCCGTGGAAGGGGGTTATCCAATGAAAAACTGTTTTTT.

The CDR3 is CASSMAGVAGGHTQYF. The CDR3 coding sequence is TGTGCCAGTAGTATGGCGGGTGTGGCAGGGGGACATACGCAGTATTTT. The chain carries TRBV19 and TRBJ2-3; TRBD1 agrees at 7 bases. The CDR3 length is 16 residues. V was pared by 3 bases and J by 7 bases, with 13 bases of the junction left unmatched. Per the germline V gene, CDR1 is LNHDA and CDR2 is SQIVND (reference sequence).

The chain joins TRBV7-2 to TRBJ2-3, with D perhaps TRBD2 (5 bases). V lost 2 bases, J lost 3 bases, and 12 bases lay in between. CDR3 length: 15 residues. The germline CDR1 and CDR2 sequences are SGHTA and FQGNSA. The CDR3 region is CASSLFSSLTDTQYF. The DNA for the CDR3 is TGTGCCAGCAGCTTATTTTCTAGCCTTACAGATACGCAGTATTTT. The complete variable domain, with remaining parts taken from reference TRBV7-2 and TRBJ2-3, reads GAGVSQSPSNKVTEKGKDVELRCDPISGHTALYWYRQSLGQGLEFLIYFQGNSAPDKSGLPSDRFSAERTGGSVSTLTIQRTQQEDSAVYLCASSLFSSLTDTQYFGPGTRLTVL.

The chain couples TRBV2 to TRBJ2-7, with D hard to call. The germline V gene encodes CDR1 SNHLY and CDR2 FYNNEI. The CDR3 is 12 amino acids. The ends were cut back, 6 bases at V and 3 bases at J, with 9 bases in the middle. DNA for the CDR3: TGTGCCAGCAGGCCGGAGATCTACGAGCAGTACTTC. Its translation: CASRPEIYEQYF.